Listed below are T cell receptor beta chains from one sample, sequenced in a study of blood T cell dynamics during melanoma immunotherapy. Produced via immunoSEQ multiplex PCR; TCRdb's table is partial and in-frame only. Of about 4,900 clones in the sample, roughly 86% were seen once. The starting material was blood, obtained from a patient treated with checkpoint blockade. Receptor source: a human donor with melanoma. The CDR3 runs from the conserved cysteine through the conserved F or W. Fields, in order: clone size, J gene, V gene, D gene, CDR3 protein, CDR3 DNA. The D gene is left open where the match is weak. The size field is filled for only some rows; it gives once, few, many or a size class.

abundance: few; j_gene: TRBJ2-7; v_gene: TRBV5-4; d_gene: .; CDR3aa: CASSGHGGSRSYEQYF; CDR3nt: TGTGCCAGCAGCGGCCATGGCGGCTCGAGGTCCTACGAGCAGTACTTC
abundance: .; j_gene: TRBJ1-2; v_gene: TRBV10-3; d_gene: TRBD1; CDR3aa: CAISPDRDYGYTF; CDR3nt: TGTGCCATCAGCCCCGACAGGGACTATGGCTACACCTTC
abundance: .; j_gene: TRBJ2-3; v_gene: TRBV10-3; d_gene: TRBD2; CDR3aa: CAISGGREADTQYF; CDR3nt: TGTGCCATCTCAGGCGGGAGGGAGGCAGATACGCAGTATTTT
abundance: .; j_gene: TRBJ1-1; v_gene: TRBV23-1; d_gene: .; CDR3aa: CASSHPRGGFGAEAFF; CDR3nt: TGCGCCAGCAGTCACCCAAGGGGGGGGTTTGGGGCTGAAGCTTTCTTT
abundance: .; j_gene: TRBJ2-5; v_gene: TRBV5-1; d_gene: .; CDR3aa: CASSSTGGETQYF; CDR3nt: TGCGCCAGCAGCTCGACCGGAGGAGAGACCCAGTACTTC
abundance: few; j_gene: TRBJ2-7; v_gene: TRBV27; d_gene: TRBD1; CDR3aa: CASSLVGQGLYEQYF; CDR3nt: TGTGCCAGCAGTTTGGTGGGACAGGGTCTCTACGAGCAGTACTTC
abundance: .; j_gene: TRBJ1-6; v_gene: TRBV9; d_gene: TRBD1; CDR3aa: CASSVPRDRSALHF; CDR3nt: TGTGCCAGCAGCGTTCCCCGGGACAGGTCGGCCCTCCACTTT
abundance: .; j_gene: TRBJ1-2; v_gene: TRBV4-1; d_gene: .; CDR3aa: CASSQDTQGSYGYTF; CDR3nt: TGCGCCAGCAGCCAAGATACCCAGGGGTCATATGGCTACACCTTC
abundance: .; j_gene: TRBJ1-6; v_gene: TRBV7-8; d_gene: .; CDR3aa: CASSLTVAGSSYNSPLHF; CDR3nt: TGTGCCAGCAGCTTAACGGTGGCAGGGAGCTCCTATAATTCACCCCTCCACTTT
abundance: .; j_gene: TRBJ1-4; v_gene: TRBV28; d_gene: .; CDR3aa: CASSWDRPLGGKLFF; CDR3nt: TGTGCCAGCAGTTGGGACCGACCCCTCGGGGGGAAACTGTTTTTT
abundance: .; j_gene: TRBJ2-7; v_gene: TRBV6-8; d_gene: TRBD2; CDR3aa: CASSYGTSWDEQYF; CDR3nt: TGTGCCAGCAGTTACGGGACTAGCTGGGACGAGCAGTACTTC
abundance: .; j_gene: TRBJ1-5; v_gene: TRBV4-2; d_gene: .; CDR3aa: CASSQDPYSNQPQHF; CDR3nt: TGTGCCAGCAGCCAAGATCCCTATAGCAATCAGCCCCAGCATTTT
abundance: .; j_gene: TRBJ2-1; v_gene: TRBV7-2; d_gene: .; CDR3aa: CASSPSWRNEQFF; CDR3nt: TGTGCCAGCAGCCCCTCTTGGAGAAATGAGCAGTTCTTC
abundance: .; j_gene: TRBJ2-3; v_gene: TRBV9; d_gene: .; CDR3aa: CASSVPGASTDTQYF; CDR3nt: TGTGCCAGCAGCGTCCCAGGGGCCAGCACAGATACGCAGTATTTT
abundance: .; j_gene: TRBJ2-7; v_gene: TRBV11-2; d_gene: .; CDR3aa: CASSPPGAYEQYF; CDR3nt: TGTGCCAGCAGCCCGCCTGGGGCCTACGAGCAGTACTTC
abundance: .; j_gene: TRBJ2-1; v_gene: TRBV19; d_gene: TRBD2; CDR3aa: CASRLGLASSFEQFF; CDR3nt: TGTGCCAGTAGATTAGGACTAGCTTCTTCTTTTGAGCAGTTCTTC
abundance: .; j_gene: TRBJ2-7; v_gene: TRBV11-3; d_gene: .; CDR3aa: CASSSRGGPEEEQYF; CDR3nt: TGTGCCAGCAGCTCCCGGGGAGGACCTGAAGAGGAGCAGTACTTC
abundance: .; j_gene: TRBJ2-2; v_gene: TRBV9; d_gene: .; CDR3aa: CASSVVRNFGTGELFF; CDR3nt: TGTGCCAGCAGCGTAGTACGGAATTTCGGCACCGGGGAGCTGTTTTTT
abundance: .; j_gene: TRBJ2-7; v_gene: TRBV14; d_gene: .; CDR3aa: CASSQVGHAIYEQYF; CDR3nt: TGTGCCAGCAGCCAAGTGGGTCACGCAATCTACGAGCAGTACTTC
abundance: .; j_gene: TRBJ2-7; v_gene: TRBV7-8; d_gene: .; CDR3aa: CASSAGPTYEQYF; CDR3nt: TGTGCCAGCAGCGCGGGACCAACCTACGAGCAGTACTTC
abundance: once; j_gene: TRBJ2-7; v_gene: TRBV28; d_gene: .; CDR3aa: CASSLPLGRVYEQYF; CDR3nt: TGTGCCAGCAGTTTACCCTTAGGACGGGTATACGAGCAGTACTTC
abundance: .; j_gene: TRBJ2-7; v_gene: TRBV7-2; d_gene: .; CDR3aa: CASSLSGSMNYEQYF; CDR3nt: TGTGCCAGCAGCTTATCTGGGAGCATGAACTACGAGCAGTACTTC
abundance: .; j_gene: TRBJ2-3; v_gene: TRBV6-5; d_gene: TRBD2; CDR3aa: CASGYSGRTDTQYF; CDR3nt: TGTGCCAGCGGGTATAGCGGGAGAACAGATACGCAGTATTTT
abundance: .; j_gene: TRBJ1-4; v_gene: TRBV11-3; d_gene: .; CDR3aa: CASSRPGHLEKLFF; CDR3nt: TGTGCCAGCAGTAGGCCGGGACACCTTGAAAAACTGTTTTTT
abundance: .; j_gene: TRBJ1-5; v_gene: TRBV4-3; d_gene: .; CDR3aa: CASSQEGFNQPQHF; CDR3nt: TGCGCCAGCAGCCAAGAAGGATTCAATCAGCCCCAGCATTTT
abundance: .; j_gene: TRBJ2-6; v_gene: TRBV30; d_gene: .; CDR3aa: CAWSSRGPGPRSGANVLTF; CDR3nt: TGTGCCTGGAGTTCTAGGGGACCGGGACCCCGGTCTGGGGCCAACGTCCTGACTTTC
abundance: .; j_gene: TRBJ2-3; v_gene: TRBV5-1; d_gene: .; CDR3aa: CASSARQESVNTQYF; CDR3nt: TGCGCCAGCAGCGCCCGACAGGAATCGGTTAATACGCAGTATTTT
abundance: .; j_gene: TRBJ1-5; v_gene: TRBV10-3; d_gene: TRBD1; CDR3aa: CAISESGGGQGNQPQHF; CDR3nt: TGTGCCATCAGTGAGTCAGGGGGCGGGCAGGGCAATCAGCCCCAGCATTTT
abundance: .; j_gene: TRBJ1-4; v_gene: TRBV7-6; d_gene: .; CDR3aa: CASSSPNPNEKLFF; CDR3nt: TGTGCCAGCAGCTCCCCCAACCCCAATGAAAAACTGTTTTTT